A selection of T cell receptor beta chains follows, all from one sample in a study of molecular identifiers for immune sequencing clone quantification. TCRdb analysed the PCR reads with MiXCR anew, one entry per CDR3 protein. The table includes some 590,000 distinct CDR3 sequences, 25% detected once. Sequences were obtained from naive CD8+ T cells from blood, with Jurkat cell RNA spiked in. Source of these receptors: a human donor in good health. Some libraries in this study had Jurkat cell RNA spiked in. The CDR3 runs from the conserved cysteine through the conserved F or W. Fields, in order: J gene, V gene, D gene, clone size, CDR3 DNA, CDR3 protein. A D gene is named only where the DNA matches it firmly. Clone size appears in some rows only: once, few, many, or a class for an expanded clone.

J: TRBJ1-5
V: TRBV12-5
D: .
size: many
DNA: TGTGCTAGTGGGGACAATCAGCCCCAGCATTTT
CDR3: CASGDNQPQHF

J: TRBJ2-7
V: TRBV20-1
D: TRBD2
size: many
DNA: TGCAGTGCTTACGGACTAGCGGGAGAAGCCTCCTACGAGCAGTACTTC
CDR3: CSAYGLAGEASYEQYF

J: TRBJ2-3
V: TRBV28
D: .
size: many
DNA: TGTGCCAGCAGCCCCTGGGCCTCCACAGATACGCAGTATTTT
CDR3: CASSPWASTDTQYF

J: TRBJ2-3
V: TRBV13
D: .
size: .
DNA: TGTGCCAGCAAGGAAGGCAGGGGCACAGATACGCAGTATTTT
CDR3: CASKEGRGTDTQYF

J: TRBJ2-7
V: TRBV19
D: .
size: many
DNA: TGTGCCAGTAGTATGCTCGGAGGTCGGGCGGGGACCTACGAGCAGTACTTC
CDR3: CASSMLGGRAGTYEQYF

J: TRBJ2-2
V: TRBV7-2
D: .
size: .
DNA: TGTGCCAGCAGCTTACTAGGGCCATATACCTGGGAGCTGTTTTTT
CDR3: CASSLLGPYTWELFF

J: TRBJ2-1
V: TRBV4-3
D: .
size: .
DNA: TGCGCCAGCAGTTACCGGGACGGTTCCAATGAGCAGTTCTTC
CDR3: CASSYRDGSNEQFF

J: TRBJ2-7
V: TRBV7-9
D: TRBD1
size: .
DNA: TGTGCCAGCAGTTCGAAGACAGGGGTCGAGCAGTACTTC
CDR3: CASSSKTGVEQYF

J: TRBJ1-2
V: TRBV4-3
D: TRBD1
size: .
DNA: TGCGCCAGCAGCCAAGATTCCCCAACAACCGGGACAGGGGCCTATGGCTACACCTTC
CDR3: CASSQDSPTTGTGAYGYTF

J: TRBJ2-1
V: TRBV13
D: .
size: few
DNA: TGTGCCAGCAGCCTAGGAGGGTACCAAGCCTCCAATGAGCAGTTCTTC
CDR3: CASSLGGYQASNEQFF

J: TRBJ1-1
V: TRBV13
D: .
size: .
DNA: TGTGCCAGCAGCTTAGGGTGGCAGGGGCTTGAAGCTTTCTTT
CDR3: CASSLGWQGLEAFF

J: TRBJ1-1
V: TRBV27
D: TRBD1
size: few
DNA: TGTGCCAGCAGTCTAGGGACAGGGATGTTAGGCACTGAAGCTTTCTTT
CDR3: CASSLGTGMLGTEAFF

J: TRBJ2-5
V: TRBV9
D: TRBD1
size: .
DNA: TGTGCCAGCAGCCCCCCGGGACAGCCCCATGCCCAGTACTTC
CDR3: CASSPPGQPHAQYF

J: TRBJ2-3
V: TRBV27
D: TRBD2
size: many
DNA: TGTGCCAGCAGTCGGACTAGCGGCCGCACAGATACGCAGTATTTT
CDR3: CASSRTSGRTDTQYF

J: TRBJ2-5
V: TRBV27
D: .
size: .
DNA: TGTGCCAGCAGTTTATCGTTTAGAGAGGAGACCCAGTACTTC
CDR3: CASSLSFREETQYF

J: TRBJ2-7
V: TRBV20-1
D: TRBD2
size: many
DNA: TGCAGTGCCTTCGGACTAGCGGAGATGACCTACGAGCAGTACTTC
CDR3: CSAFGLAEMTYEQYF

J: TRBJ2-3
V: TRBV19
D: .
size: .
DNA: TGTGCCAGTAGCGCCGGGGCAAGCACAGATAAGCAGTATTTT
CDR3: CASSAGASTDKQYF

J: TRBJ2-2
V: TRBV19
D: .
size: few
DNA: TGTGCCAGTAATGAAGACTCCGGCACCGGGGAGCTGTTTTTT
CDR3: CASNEDSGTGELFF

J: TRBJ1-1
V: TRBV19
D: .
size: .
DNA: TGTGCCAGTAGTATATTTGGGCAGGGTGGCACTGAAGCTTTCTTT
CDR3: CASSIFGQGGTEAFF

J: TRBJ2-7
V: TRBV30
D: .
size: few
DNA: TGTGCCTGGAGTGTGAAGCGGCACATCTACGAGCAGTACTTC
CDR3: CAWSVKRHIYEQYF

J: TRBJ1-1
V: TRBV7-2
D: .
size: many
DNA: TGTGCCAGCAGCTGGGGACGGAAAAACACTGAAGCTTTCTTT
CDR3: CASSWGRKNTEAFF

J: TRBJ1-1
V: TRBV7-2
D: TRBD1
size: .
DNA: TGTGCCAGCAGCCGTCGGACAGGGGGCATCATGAACACTGAAGCTTTCTTT
CDR3: CASSRRTGGIMNTEAFF